This T cell receptor beta chain came from a study of cytomegalovirus exposure and HLA in healthy donors. Study observations and caveats: In a later analysis, a missense DCLRE1C variant was linked to TCR beta V- and J-gene trimming.

A remark on this clone: The antigen remains unidentified.

Primers included in the PCR were 60 Vbeta and 13 Jbeta primers. Method: immunoSEQ multiplex PCR; TCRdb's copy keeps in-frame clones and lacks some. The sample has some 80,000 clones. This sequence was found in a woman in her 30s in good health and CMV-seronegative. Specimen: PBMCs.

The CDR3 DNA reads TGTGCCAGCAGCAGGGACAGGGCTGGAAACACCATATATTTT. Amino acid sequence: CASSRDRAGNTIYF. The V gene is TRBV7-9, the J gene TRBJ1-3; 9 bases are a match to TRBD1. The CDR3 is 14 amino acids. V gave up 5 bases and J gave up 2 bases; unmatched junction bases: 1. Germline V gene sequence: CDR1 SEHNR, CDR2 FQNEAQ (reference sequence).